Below, one T cell receptor beta chain is given with its context. This entry is derived from a study of cytomegalovirus exposure and HLA in healthy donors. The PCR employed 60 Vbeta primers together with 13 Jbeta primers. Profiled with immunoSEQ multiplex PCR; TCRdb holds only in-frame clones, not every one. The sample includes approximately 80,000 clones, more than 65% of them seen just once. In germline, CDR1 is MNHEY, CDR2 SMNVEV (reference sequence). Trimming removed 10 bases from V and 7 bases from J; junction bases left unmatched: 5. The CDR3 loop spans 13 amino acids. Sample: PBMCs. The J gene is TRBJ2-1, the V gene TRBV27; 12 bases agree with TRBD2. This TCR derives from a woman in her thirties or forties in good health and CMV-seropositive. CDR3 sequence reads: CATRLAGANEQFF. The CDR3 DNA sequence: TGTGCCACTCGACTAGCGGGAGCTAATGAGCAGTTCTTC.